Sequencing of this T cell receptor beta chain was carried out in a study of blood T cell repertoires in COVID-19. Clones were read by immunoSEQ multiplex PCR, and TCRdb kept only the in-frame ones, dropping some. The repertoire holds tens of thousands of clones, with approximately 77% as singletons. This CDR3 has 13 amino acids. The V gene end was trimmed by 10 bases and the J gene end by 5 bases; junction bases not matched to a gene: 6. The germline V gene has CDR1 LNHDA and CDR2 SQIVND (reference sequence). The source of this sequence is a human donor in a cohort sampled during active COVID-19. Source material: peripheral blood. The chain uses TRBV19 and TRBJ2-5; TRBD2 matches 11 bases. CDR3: CATLGLAGETQYF. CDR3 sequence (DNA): TGTGCCACTCTTGGACTAGCGGGTGAGACCCAGTACTTC.